The 9 T cell receptor beta chains listed next were all sequenced from one sample in a study of tumor and adjacent non-tumor tissue in lung cancer. RNA was extracted from bulk tissue without any cell sorting. More than 3 cm separated this lung sample from the edge of the tumor. The library came from three nested PCR rounds adapted from ARM-PCR protocols. TCRdb reprocessed the multiplex PCR reads via MiXCR and lists one record per CDR3 protein. The sample consists of about 100,000 distinct CDR3 sequences, about 60% of them appearing once. Sequences were obtained from distant non-tumor lung tissue. Source of these receptors: a man aged 30-40 years with non-small cell lung cancer.

This clonotype showed up just a few times. The J gene is TRBJ2-5, the V gene TRBV11-2, with unresolved D. Germline CDR1 SGHAT, CDR2 FQNNGV. Trimming took off 0 bases at V and 2 bases at J, with 13 bases between the two ends. The CDR3 consists of 16 residues. The CDR3 nucleotides read TGTGCCAGCAGCTTAGATGTTTGGGGTTTACAAGAGACCCAGTACTTC. Protein product: CASSLDVWGLQETQYF.

Note on this clonotype: In this CDR3 the conserved last residue, phenylalanine or tryptophan, is missing, so a read error is likely. The chain links TRBV6-1 to TRBJ1-1, with TRBD1 identical over 8 bases. This CDR3 is 16 amino acids long. V lost 3 bases, J lost 6 bases, and 12 bases stayed unmatched. The germline V gene has CDR1 MNHNS and CDR2 SASEGT. The CDR3 DNA is TGTGCCAGCAGTGACTGGACAGGGATCAACTTCGCTGAAGCTTTCATT. Protein sequence: CASSDWTGINFAEAFI.

With regard to this clonotype: Lacking the conserved final phenylalanine or tryptophan, this CDR3 likely reflects a read error. V gene TRBV20-1 combines with J gene TRBJ2-1; 8 bases line up with TRBD2. The germline gives CDR1 DFQATT, CDR2 SNEGSKA (reference sequence). The CDR3 is 17 amino acids. The V and J ends lost 6 bases and 4 bases, in that order; junction bases with no gene match: 17. CDR3 DNA: TGCAGTGCGATAGGGAGCGGGAGATCAGATGGGTACAATGAGCAGTTCTCC. It translates to CSAIGSGRSDGYNEQFS.

Worth noting for this clonotype: At one end the junction does not follow the germline gene, possibly because of a read error. The chain links TRBV11-2 to TRBJ2-3; D gene unclear. Per the germline V gene, CDR1 is SGHAT and CDR2 is FQNNGV. The CDR3 sequence is 14 residues long. This CDR3 is CTSSLVDSTDMQYF. Here the CDR3 DNA reads TGTACCAGCAGCTTAGTGGATAGCACAGATATGCAGTATTTT.

A note on this clonotype: The junction and the germline gene differ at one end; a read error may be behind it. The chain has TRBV4-1 and TRBJ1-1; D gene uncertain. Germline V gene data show CDR1 as MGHRA and CDR2 as YSYEKL. The CDR3 extends over 16 amino acids. The CDR3 coding sequence is TGCGCCAGCAGCCAAGATGAACGGCTCATGAACACTGAAGCCTTCTTT. This encodes CASSQDERLMNTEAFF.

Regarding this clonotype: One end of the junction varies from germline; a read error may be responsible. The rearrangement uses TRBV6-5 and TRBJ2-1, with D perhaps matching TRBD1 (6 bases). CDR1 and CDR2 (germline): MNHEY, SVGAGI. The CDR3 spans 15 residues. The CDR3 nucleotides read TGTACCAGCAGTCCCACTTTAGGGGGTTACAATGAGCAGTTCTTC. This gives the protein CTSSPTLGGYNEQFF.

About this clonotype itself: Relative to the germline gene, one junction end is altered; a read error may explain this. The chain employs TRBV4-2 and TRBJ2-2; 9 bases match TRBD1. Germline V gene lookup returns CDR1 LGHNA and CDR2 YNFKEQ. The CDR3 loop spans 16 amino acids. In DNA form, the CDR3 reads TGTGTCAGCAGCCAGCACAGGGGGCAGAACACCGGGGAGCTGTTTTTT. This translates into CVSSQHRGQNTGELFF.

CDR3 amino acids: CASTRYREETQYF. CDR3 nucleotides: TGTGCCAGCACACGGTACAGGGAAGAGACCCAGTACTTC. The chain carries TRBV18 and TRBJ2-5, with a weak D call TRBD1 (6 bases). CDR1 KGHSH and CDR2 LQKENI come from the germline V gene. The CDR3 is 13 residues long. The germline V and J ends were trimmed by 8 bases and 3 bases, with 13 bases remaining between them.

The chain joins TRBV19 to TRBJ2-2; possible D gene TRBD1, 6 bases. The CDR3 is 14 residues long. V shed 6 bases and J shed 2 bases, with 10 bases lying between them. The V gene's germline CDR1 is LNHDA and CDR2 SQIVND (reference sequence). CDR3 DNA sequence: TGTGCCAGTAGCTGGACAGTAAACACCGGGGAGCTGTTTTTT. It is translated as CASSWTVNTGELFF.